This T cell receptor (beta chain) was captured in a study of blood T cells in healthy people across ages (dated by TCRdb to about 2015). Regarding the study in general: Template switching captured roughly one uniquely barcoded TCR beta cDNA molecule per two T cells in model experiments. Using the same blood draw, the study looked at two additional independent replicas of 1 million unique cDNA reads for two donors, one aged 18 to 30 and the other aged 80 or older. Donors were grouped into four age groups: young (average roughly 17 years), middle-aged (39), aged (around 62) and long-lived (around 80). Donors of different ages were randomly distributed across sequencing lanes to avoid experimental bias. To track age-related changes in TCR beta repertoire diversity, the study relied on deep sequencing normalized with unique cDNA molecular identifiers. Broad study findings and their caveats: Compared with the aged group, more naive CD4+ T cells, fewer expanded clones and increased TCR diversity were shown by the long-lived group, suggesting age selection. Observed TCR beta diversity per million T cells fell roughly linearly with age, and a significant reduction was already apparent by age about 38. Donor CMV infection status was unknown, potentially confounding age-related changes in expanded clonotypes. A strong correlation was found between observed TCR beta diversity and the percentage of naive T cells measured by flow cytometry. Conclusive comparison of naive and antigen-experienced compartments was prevented by the profiling of bulk unsorted PBMCs. Estimates of total diversity from one million sequenced T cells were regarded as lower bounds and underestimates.

About this clonotype itself: Its antigen is unknown. Base qualities are not at hand, and no much larger clone is one base apart.

Donors were approximately 42 systemically healthy Caucasian individuals from Russia aged roughly 6 to 90 years. Approximately 9 milliliters of peripheral blood were collected from each donor into EDTA-treated Vacutainer tubes. Ficoll-Paque density-gradient centrifugation was used to isolate PBMCs, with at least 6.5 million per sample. Total RNA was extracted from PBMCs with Trizol reagent, with at least 6 micrograms obtained per sample. For every donor, flow cytometry on a PBMC aliquot measured the percentage of naive CD45RAhigh/CD27high T cells. The germline V gene provides CDR1 MDHEN and CDR2 SYDVKM. The CDR3 runs 12 amino acids, cysteine and phenylalanine included. Just CDR3 DNA is preserved here, 36 bases in frame from base 1. Cut back by 10 bases and 10 bases, the V and J ends lie 19 bases apart. Library method: 5' RACE. TCRdb lists the instrument as Illumina HiSeq 2500. A second PCR of about 6 to 11 cycles was performed with a sample-barcoded 5' primer and a J-beta primer mix. A unique molecular identifier was introduced onto each TCR beta cDNA molecule by a template-switch 5' adaptor carrying 12 random nucleotides. At least 3 million CDR3-containing paired-end reads were obtained from each sample. First-strand cDNA was synthesized from all RNA with the Mint cDNA synthesis kit, primed by a TRBC-specific oligonucleotide. After uracil-DNA glycosylase treatment, a first 18-cycle PCR used universal primers M1SS and BC2_uni_R on all cDNA. The study's processing was this. For normalization, 1 million high-quality reads were randomly selected from each sample, with every read carrying a distinct molecular identifier. Instead of being binned into consensus sequences, reads with shared molecular identifiers were discarded. MiTCR, run with a Q25 quality threshold and the strictest error-elimination algorithm, handled CDR3 identification, clonotype clustering and error correction. A nonparametric unseen species model using Euler transformation provided a lower-bound estimate of total TCR beta diversity. TCRdb trimmed public reads at Q25 via fastp, called clones via MiXCR and kept in-frame beta chains. Rows merge per CDR3 protein into single entries with the most common DNA and genes. In this record, the V and J calls reflect TCRdb's handling and not the investigators' own analysis. For this sample the table gives about 1,400,000 distinct CDR3 sequences, of which around 59% were detected only once. The ten top clones hold over 5% of the sample.

The V and J segments used are TRBV28 and TRBJ2-5; the D gene is possibly TRBD2, with 6 bases matching. The sequencing sample was made of blood. The TCR sequence derives from a young man in good health. This receptor carries the CDR3 CATLAPPLDQYF. The DNA sequence is given as TGTGCCACTCTAGCGCCCCCGTTAGACCAGTACTTC. The entire variable domain, with the stretches around the CDR3 drawn from the reference TRBV28 and TRBJ2-5 proteins, is DVKVTQSSRYLVKRTGEKVFLECVQDMDHENMFWYRQDPGLGLRLIYFSYDVKMKEKGDIPEGYSVSREKKERFSLILESASTNQTSMYLCATLAPPLDQYFGPGTRLLVL.